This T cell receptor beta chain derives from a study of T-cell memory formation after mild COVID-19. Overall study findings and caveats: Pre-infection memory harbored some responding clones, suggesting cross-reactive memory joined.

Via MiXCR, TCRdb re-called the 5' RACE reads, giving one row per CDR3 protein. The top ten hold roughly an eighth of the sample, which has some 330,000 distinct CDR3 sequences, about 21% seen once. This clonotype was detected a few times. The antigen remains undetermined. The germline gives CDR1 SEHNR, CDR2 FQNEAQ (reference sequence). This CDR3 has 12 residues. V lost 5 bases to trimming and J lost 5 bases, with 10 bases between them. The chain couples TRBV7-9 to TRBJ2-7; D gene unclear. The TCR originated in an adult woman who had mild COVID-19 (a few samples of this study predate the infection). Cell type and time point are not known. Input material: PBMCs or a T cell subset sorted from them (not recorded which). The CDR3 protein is CASSRRTDEQYF. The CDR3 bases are TGTGCCAGCAGCCGACGGACCGACGAGCAGTACTTC.